This TCR beta chain was retrieved from a study of blood T cell repertoires in COVID-19. Across the whole study: Sources were T cells, B-cell-depleted T cells, or PBMCs; the material itself was cDNA or gDNA.

The V gene's germline CDR1 is SGHRS and CDR2 YFSETQ. V was pared by 4 bases and J by 10 bases, with 26 bases of the junction left unmatched. CDR3 length: 20 residues. Per the study methods: Scientists estimated how many nucleated cells there were by amplifying reference gene primers. The repertoire was sequenced with immunoSEQ multiplex PCR; TCRdb's copy has only in-frame clones and lacks some. That table is the source of V, J and clone size, and D and trimming were worked out from the DNA. The profile shows 65,000 to 80,000 clones, 82% of them singletons. The material sequenced was peripheral blood. The chain joins TRBV5-1 to TRBJ1-6; 7 bases agree with TRBD1. The TCR originated in a human donor in a cohort sampled during active COVID-19. CDR3 residues: CASSPTGVRGGFGDRSPLHF. The DNA of the CDR3 is TGCGCCAGCAGCCCCACAGGGGTCCGTGGGGGCTTTGGAGATAGGTCACCCCTCCACTTT.